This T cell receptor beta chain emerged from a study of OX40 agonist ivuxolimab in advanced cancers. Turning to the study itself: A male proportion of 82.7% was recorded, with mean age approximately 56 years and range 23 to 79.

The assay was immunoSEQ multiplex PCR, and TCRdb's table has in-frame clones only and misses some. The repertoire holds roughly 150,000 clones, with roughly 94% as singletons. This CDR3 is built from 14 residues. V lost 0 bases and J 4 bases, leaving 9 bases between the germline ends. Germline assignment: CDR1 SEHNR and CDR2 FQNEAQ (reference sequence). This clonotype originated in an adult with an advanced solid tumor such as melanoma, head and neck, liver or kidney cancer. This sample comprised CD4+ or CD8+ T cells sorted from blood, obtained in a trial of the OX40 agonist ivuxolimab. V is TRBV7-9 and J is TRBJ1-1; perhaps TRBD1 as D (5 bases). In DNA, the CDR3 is TGTGCCAGCAGCTTAGCAGGGGCCCCCACTGAAGCTTTCTTT. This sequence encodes CASSLAGAPTEAFF.